This paragraph reports one T cell receptor beta chain. The target antigen is unknown. This entry is derived from a study of cytomegalovirus exposure and HLA in healthy donors. Turning to the study itself: In a later analysis, the roughly 130 validation repertoires were reported to have used the same platform as the 666 first-cohort repertoires.

Per the germline V gene, CDR1 is SGHTA and CDR2 is FQGNSA. The junction had 7 bases not matched to a gene; V was cut back by 1 base and J by 3 bases. There are 16 residues in the CDR3. Whole-study findings and limits: Reports described diagnosis of cytomegalovirus status by the classifier as highly specific and sensitive.

Using immunoSEQ multiplex PCR, the repertoire was profiled, and TCRdb retains in-frame clones only, with some absent. The sample contains roughly 120,000 clones, 75% to 90% of which appear only once. The receptor's source is a man aged 18 to 30 in good health and CMV-seropositive. The sample consisted of PBMCs. The gene calls are TRBV7-2 and TRBJ1-2; 8 bases are a match to TRBD1. The CDR3 loop reads CASSLGGQGADYGYTF. The CDR3 DNA is TGTGCCAGCAGCTTAGGTGGCCAGGGGGCCGACTATGGCTACACCTTC. Complete variable domain (other parts from reference TRBV7-2 and TRBJ1-2): GAGVSQSPSNKVTEKGKDVELRCDPISGHTALYWYRQSLGQGLEFLIYFQGNSAPDKSGLPSDRFSAERTGGSVSTLTIQRTQQEDSAVYLCASSLGGQGADYGYTFGSGTRLTVV.